This passage covers 17 T cell receptor beta chains from one sample sequenced in a study of response to subunit inactivated influenza vaccine. TCRdb re-called the RT-PCR reads with MiXCR, one entry per CDR3 protein. The sample shows about 540,000 distinct CDR3 sequences, around a quarter of them seen only once. The same sample was also used in a study of T cells expressing NK-cell markers. That report notes: A 5'RACE template switching approach incorporating UMIs was used to make TCR beta cDNA.

Sequenced here: CD4+ T cells sorted from PBMCs, sampled 11 to 12 days after vaccination. Receptors originate from a man in his forties or fifties who received an inactivated influenza vaccine.

This clonotype has a handful of counts. V and J are TRBV27 and TRBJ2-5, with 9 positions matching TRBD1. With 2 bases clipped from V and 3 bases from J, the junction kept 1 base outside the gene matches. The CDR3 runs 14 residues. Per the germline V gene, CDR1 is MNHEY and CDR2 is SMNVEV (reference sequence). CDR3 sequence: CASSLRQGEETQYF. CDR3 DNA: TGTGCCAGCAGTTTAAGACAGGGGGAAGAGACCCAGTACTTC.

This chain joins TRBV12-3 or TRBV12-4 and TRBJ2-7; TRBD1 agrees at 8 bases. CDR3 size: 15 residues. V lost 5 bases and J lost 2; bases outside the gene matches: 8. The DNA of the CDR3 is TGTGCCAGCAGTCGTCCCGGGACAGGAACCTACGAGCAGTACTTC. Translating it yields CASSRPGTGTYEQYF.

This clonotype turned up a few times. J is TRBJ2-3 and V is TRBV29-1; 8 nucleotides match TRBD2. V trimming: 5 bases; J trimming: 3 bases; junction bases outside the gene matches: 4. The CDR3 sequence is 13 residues long. Germline V gene sequence: CDR1 SQVTM, CDR2 ANQGSEA. CDR3 bases: TGCAGCGTTAGTGGACTAGCAACAGATACGCAGTATTTT. Amino acids: CSVSGLATDTQYF.

The chain couples TRBV20-1 to TRBJ2-7; possible D gene TRBD1, 6 bases. There are 14 residues in the CDR3. Germline-derived CDR1 and CDR2 are DFQATT and SNEGSKA (reference sequence). V lost 3 bases, J lost 0 bases, and 12 bases lay in between. Here the CDR3 reads CSASLAGVSYEQYF. Here the CDR3 DNA reads TGCAGTGCTAGTCTCGCAGGGGTCTCCTACGAGCAGTACTTC.

This clonotype appeared a few times. V and J are TRBV4-3 and TRBJ2-1, with 9 bases that match TRBD2. The CDR3 consists of 15 residues. With V trimmed by 0 bases and J by 11 bases, 8 bases remained unmatched. Germline assignment: CDR1 LGHNA and CDR2 YSLEER. The CDR3 region is CASSQERTSAEKQFF. DNA of the CDR3: TGCGCCAGCAGCCAAGAACGGACTAGCGCCGAGAAGCAGTTCTTC.

This chain connects TRBV12-3 or TRBV12-4 to TRBJ2-2, with 8 bases identical to TRBD2. The CDR3 is made up of 13 amino acids. Trimming cost V 5 bases and J 8 bases; bases outside gene matches: 4. CDR3 DNA sequence: TGTGCCAGCAGTAAGACTAGCGAAGGGGAGCTGTTTTTT. Residues: CASSKTSEGELFF.

The J gene is TRBJ2-7, the V gene TRBV12-3 or TRBV12-4; 9 nucleotides line up with TRBD2. This CDR3 spans 15 amino acids. V dropped 6 bases and J dropped 7; count of bases not matched to a gene: 13. The CDR3 loop is CASSLPGRGGREQYF. Written as DNA, the CDR3 is TGTGCCAGCAGCCTCCCCGGGCGGGGGGGCCGAGAGCAGTACTTC.

A few counts support this clonotype. The chain combines TRBV7-2 with TRBJ2-1; TRBD1 agrees at 7 bases. CDR1 is SGHTA, CDR2 FQGNSA, per germline. V lost 7 bases, J lost 7 bases, and 16 bases stayed unmatched. This CDR3 is built from 16 residues. CDR3 sequence: CASNSRQGLIRNEQFF. The CDR3 DNA reads as TGTGCCAGCAACTCTCGACAGGGTCTTATACGTAATGAGCAGTTCTTC.

This chain connects TRBV7-8 to TRBJ2-5, with unresolved D. V shed 5 bases and J shed 5 bases, with 9 bases lying between them. The CDR3 covers 12 residues. Germline V gene data show CDR1 as SGHVS and CDR2 as FQNEAQ. In DNA, the CDR3 is TGTGCCAGCAGCCCCCAGTGGGAGACCCAGTACTTC. Its translation is CASSPQWETQYF.

The chain carries TRBV12-3 or TRBV12-4 and TRBJ2-1; 10 nucleotides match TRBD1. This CDR3 is built from 15 residues. J lost 5 bases, V lost 6 bases, and 7 bases had no gene match. The CDR3 loop is CASRWGQGSNNEQFF. The DNA for the CDR3 is TGTGCCAGCAGATGGGGACAGGGGTCCAACAATGAGCAGTTCTTC.

J is TRBJ2-3 and V is TRBV20-1, with a tentative D call TRBD1 (5 bases). Germline V gives CDR1 DFQATT, CDR2 SNEGSKA (reference sequence). With 3 bases removed from V and 4 bases from J, the gap between germline ends came to 14 bases. The CDR3 is 14 residues long. The CDR3 DNA follows: TGCAGTGCTAGGGCCCCAGGGCTCCCAGATACGCAGTATTTT. Its translation is CSARAPGLPDTQYF.

The chain has TRBV20-1 and TRBJ2-7; perhaps TRBD1 as D (6 bases). V gave up 2 bases and J gave up 3 bases, with 11 bases separating them. Germline-derived CDR1 and CDR2 are DFQATT and SNEGSKA (reference sequence). This CDR3 is 13 amino acids long. CDR3 coding DNA: TGCAGTGCTAGATATGGGGGCCTCTACGAGCAGTACTTC. Amino acid sequence: CSARYGGLYEQYF.

V gene TRBV6-6 combines with J gene TRBJ2-5; no firm D call. The CDR3 runs to 12 residues. Germline loops: CDR1 MNHNY, CDR2 SVGAGI (reference sequence). V shed 2 bases and J shed 2 bases, with 3 bases lying between them. The CDR3 loop reads CASSYTQETQYF. The CDR3 bases are TGTGCCAGCAGTTACACGCAAGAGACCCAGTACTTC.

This clonotype was detected only a few times. CDR3 in amino acids: CASSLKEVEETQYF. The CDR3 bases are TGTGCCAGCAGTTTAAAGGAGGTCGAGGAAACCCAGTACTTC. The gene calls are TRBV12-3 or TRBV12-4 and TRBJ2-5, with D maybe TRBD2 (5 bases). V was cut by 2 bases and J by 8 bases, with 15 bases left in between. There are 14 residues in the CDR3.

The V and J genes are TRBV20-1 and TRBJ2-1, with D uncertain. Trimming pared 1 base from V and 8 bases from J, leaving 18 bases between. The CDR3 loop spans 15 amino acids. Per the germline V gene, CDR1 is DFQATT and CDR2 is SNEGSKA (reference sequence). CDR3 coding DNA: TGCAGTGCTAGAGTCGGTCGGCGCAGATCCCATGAGCAGTTCTTC. Protein: CSARVGRRRSHEQFF.

Only a few counts were recorded for this clonotype. This rearrangement joins TRBV29-1 to TRBJ2-1; 7 nucleotides match TRBD1. Per the germline V gene, CDR1 is SQVTM and CDR2 is ANQGSEA. V dropped 5 bases and J dropped 11; count of bases not matched to a gene: 12. This CDR3 spans 13 amino acids. CDR3 bases: TGCAGCGTTACCCGGGACAGTACAATGAAGCAGTTCTTC. Translated, it gives CSVTRDSTMKQFF.

The chain joins TRBV2 to TRBJ2-3; D remains unclear. Germline CDR1 reads SNHLY; CDR2 reads FYNNEI. V was trimmed by 9 bases and J by 1 base, leaving 11 bases between them. There are 13 residues in the CDR3. The CDR3 DNA sequence: TGTGCCAGTGGCCTCGGGCGCACAGATACGCAGTATTTT. This gives the protein CASGLGRTDTQYF.